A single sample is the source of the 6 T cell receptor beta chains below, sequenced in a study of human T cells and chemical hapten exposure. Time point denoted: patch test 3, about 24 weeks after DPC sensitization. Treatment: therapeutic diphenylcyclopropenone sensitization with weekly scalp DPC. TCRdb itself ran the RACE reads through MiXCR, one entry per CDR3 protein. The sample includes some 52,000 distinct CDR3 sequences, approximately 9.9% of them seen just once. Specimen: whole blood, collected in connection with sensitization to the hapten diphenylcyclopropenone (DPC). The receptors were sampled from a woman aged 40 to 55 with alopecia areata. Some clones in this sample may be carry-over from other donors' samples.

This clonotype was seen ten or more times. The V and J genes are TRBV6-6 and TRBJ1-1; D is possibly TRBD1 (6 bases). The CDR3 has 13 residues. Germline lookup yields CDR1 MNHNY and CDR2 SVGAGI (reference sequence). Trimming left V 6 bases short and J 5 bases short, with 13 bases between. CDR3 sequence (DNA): TGTGCCAGCAGCCCGAGGGGGAGTACTGAAGCTTTCTTT. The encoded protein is CASSPRGSTEAFF.

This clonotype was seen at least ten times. Written as DNA, the CDR3 is TGCGCCAGCAGCTGGGCTCCCCGGGACCTAAGCTCCTACGAGCAGTACTTC. Translated, it gives CASSWAPRDLSSYEQYF. The chain links TRBV5-1 to TRBJ2-7, with D perhaps TRBD1 or TRBD2 (5 bases each). The CDR3 runs 17 residues. Germline CDR1 reads SGHRS; CDR2 reads YFSETQ. V dropped 3 bases and J dropped 0 bases, with 19 bases sitting between them.

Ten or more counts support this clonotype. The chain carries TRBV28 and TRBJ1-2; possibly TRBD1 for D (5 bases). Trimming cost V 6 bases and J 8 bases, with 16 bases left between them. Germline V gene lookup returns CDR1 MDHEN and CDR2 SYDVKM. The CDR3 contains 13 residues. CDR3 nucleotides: TGTGCCAGCAGGGTTACGGCGGGGGACGGCTACACCTTC. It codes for CASRVTAGDGYTF.

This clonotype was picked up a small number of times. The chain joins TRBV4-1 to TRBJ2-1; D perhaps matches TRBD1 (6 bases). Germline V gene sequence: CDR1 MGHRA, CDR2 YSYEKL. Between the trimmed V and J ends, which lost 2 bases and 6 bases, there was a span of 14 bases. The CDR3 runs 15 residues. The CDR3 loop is CASSQFGGPGNEQFF. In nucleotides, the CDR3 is TGCGCCAGCAGCCAATTTGGGGGCCCGGGCAATGAGCAGTTCTTC.

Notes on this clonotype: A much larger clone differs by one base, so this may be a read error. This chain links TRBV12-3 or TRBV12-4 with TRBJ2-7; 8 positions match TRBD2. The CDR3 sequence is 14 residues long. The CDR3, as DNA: TGTACCAGCAGCCCAGCGGGGGCATCCTACGAGCAGTACTTC. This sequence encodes CTSSPAGASYEQYF.

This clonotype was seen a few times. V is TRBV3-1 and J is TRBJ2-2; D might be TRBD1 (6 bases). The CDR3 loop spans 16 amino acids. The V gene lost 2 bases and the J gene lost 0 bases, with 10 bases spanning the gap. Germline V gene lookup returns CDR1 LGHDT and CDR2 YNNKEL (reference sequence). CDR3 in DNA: TGTGCCAGCAGCCAACCGGCAGGGGCGAACACCGGGGAGCTGTTTTTT. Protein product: CASSQPAGANTGELFF.